The 17 T cell receptor beta chains reported below all come from one sample, sequenced in a study of cytomegalovirus exposure and HLA in healthy donors. Primers: 60 Vbeta forward and 13 Jbeta reverse. Sequencing used immunoSEQ multiplex PCR; TCRdb keeps in-frame clones, though not all of them. Here the sample spans 100,000 to 150,000 clones, roughly 74% being singletons. The sample taken for sequencing was PBMCs. These receptors were taken from a middle-aged man in good health and CMV-seronegative.

This clone showed up just a few times. The chain uses TRBV7-9 and TRBJ1-1; no clear D gene. Trimming left V 1 base short and J 3 bases short, with 9 bases between. The CDR3 is 14 amino acids. Per germline, CDR1 SEHNR and CDR2 FQNEAQ (reference sequence). This chain's CDR3 is CASSLGRVDTEAFF. Here the CDR3 DNA reads TGTGCCAGCAGCTTAGGACGGGTCGACACTGAAGCTTTCTTT. Drawing the rest from reference TRBV7-9 and TRBJ1-1, the complete variable domain is DTGVSQNPRHKITKRGQNVTFRCDPISEHNRLYWYRQTLGQGPEFLTYFQNEAQLEKSRLLSDRFSAERPKGSFSTLEIQRTEQGDSAMYLCASSLGRVDTEAFFGQGTRLTVV.

The chain is built from TRBV5-6 and TRBJ2-7; 12 positions agree with TRBD1. V lost 3 bases and J lost 2; bases outside the gene matches: 3. The CDR3 runs to 15 residues. CDR1 SGHDT and CDR2 YYEEEE come from the germline V gene. The CDR3 loop is CASSSRDRGPYEQYF. The CDR3 DNA reads TGTGCCAGCAGCTCTCGGGACAGGGGGCCCTACGAGCAGTACTTC.

This sequence joins TRBV19 and TRBJ1-6; D perhaps matches TRBD1 (6 bases). The CDR3 consists of 14 residues. Germline CDR1 reads LNHDA; CDR2 reads SQIVND (reference sequence). Deletions cut 5 bases from V and 3 bases from J, with 8 bases between. CDR3 sequence reads: CASSLDSYNSPLHF. The CDR3 DNA sequence: TGTGCCAGTAGTCTGGACAGCTATAATTCACCCCTCCACTTT.

The chain recombines TRBV28 with TRBJ1-5; the D gene is possibly TRBD1 (6 bases). In germline, CDR1 is MDHEN, CDR2 SYDVKM. The CDR3 is 16 amino acids. V was trimmed by 6 bases and J by 7 bases, leaving 22 bases between them. The CDR3 coding sequence is TGTGCCAGCAGCCCCCAGGGGAATAGGGCGTACCAGCCCCAGCATTTT. It specifies CASSPQGNRAYQPQHF.

This chain joins TRBV27 and TRBJ2-7; D is possibly TRBD1 (6 bases). The CDR3 contains 15 residues. The V gene's germline CDR1 is MNHEY and CDR2 SMNVEV (reference sequence). Deletions cut 5 bases from V and 2 bases from J, with 16 bases between. The CDR3 sequence: CASSPLMDSTYEQYF. As DNA, the CDR3 is TGTGCCAGCAGTCCCCTAATGGACAGCACCTACGAGCAGTACTTC.

This chain links TRBV9 with TRBJ2-3; 9 bases map to TRBD2. The germline V gene encodes CDR1 SGDLS and CDR2 YYNGEE. The CDR3 totals 17 residues. The V and J ends lost 0 bases and 3 bases, in that order; junction bases with no gene match: 8. In nucleotides, the CDR3 is TGTGCCAGCAGCGTAGGGGTAGCGGGGGAGCTAACAGATACGCAGTATTTT. It codes for CASSVGVAGELTDTQYF.

This clone came up a few times. V usage is TRBV7-9 and J usage is TRBJ1-5, with D tentatively TRBD1 (6 bases). Germline CDR1 reads SEHNR; CDR2 reads FQNEAQ (reference sequence). V was trimmed by 8 bases and J by 3 bases, leaving 8 bases between them. The CDR3 spans 12 residues. CDR3 nucleotides: TGTGCCAGCGGGACACTCAATCAGCCCCAGCATTTT. Translating gives CASGTLNQPQHF.

The chain has TRBV9 and TRBJ2-2; TRBD2 aligns across 7 bases. CDR1 and CDR2 (germline): SGDLS, YYNGEE. V lost 7 bases, J lost 5 bases, and 11 bases stayed unmatched. The CDR3 has 15 residues. The CDR3 region is CASARTSVGTGELFF. CDR3 nucleotides: TGTGCCAGCGCACGCACTAGCGTGGGGACCGGGGAGCTGTTTTTT.

The chain employs TRBV9 and TRBJ2-1; TRBD2 is a possible D gene (6 bases). Trimming removed 5 bases at V and 0 bases at J, with 12 bases between. Germline V gene lookup returns CDR1 SGDLS and CDR2 YYNGEE. The CDR3 is 15 residues long. DNA for the CDR3: TGTGCCAGCAGTTCTGGGGGGAGCTCCTACAATGAGCAGTTCTTC. Translating gives CASSSGGSSYNEQFF.

DNA for the CDR3: TGTGCCAGCACCAATCCGATCCTGACAGGGCTCAATGAGCAGTTCTTC. Residues: CASTNPILTGLNEQFF. The chain couples TRBV2 to TRBJ2-1, with TRBD1 matching over 7 bases. CDR1 SNHLY and CDR2 FYNNEI come from the germline V gene. This CDR3 has 16 residues. The J segment lost 6 bases and the V segment lost 7 bases, leaving 15 bases of the junction unmatched. The full variable domain, rest sourced from reference TRBV2 and TRBJ2-1, is EPEVTQTPSHQVTQMGQEVILRCVPISNHLYFYWYRQILGQKVEFLVSFYNNEISEKSEIFDDQFSVERPDGSNFTLKIRSTKLEDSAMYFCASTNPILTGLNEQFFGPGTRLTVL.

Notes on this clone: The junction departs from germline at one end; a sequencing error may be responsible. The chain recombines TRBV7-9 with TRBJ2-5; TRBD2 is a possible D gene (6 bases). Per the germline V gene, CDR1 is SEHNR and CDR2 is FQNEAQ (reference sequence). There are 17 residues in the CDR3. CDR3 sequence (DNA): TGTGCCAGCAGATTAGCTACTCGCGGGCCCTTGGAGGGGACCCAGTACTTC. Translating gives CASRLATRGPLEGTQYF.

This clone came up a few times. The chain uses TRBV5-1 and TRBJ2-7; tentative D call: TRBD1 (6 bases). V was pared by 6 bases and J by 10 bases, with 20 bases between. The CDR3 extends over 13 amino acids. CDR1 SGHRS and CDR2 YFSETQ come from the germline V gene. The CDR3 sequence: CASTIGGTDSQYF. CDR3 in DNA: TGCGCCAGCACAATCGGAGGTACGGACAGTCAGTACTTC. The whole variable domain, filled in from reference TRBV5-1 and TRBJ2-7, reads KAGVTQTPRYLIKTRGQQVTLSCSPISGHRSVSWYQQTPGQGLQFLFEYFSETQRNKGNFPGRFSGRQFSNSRSEMNVSTLELGDSALYLCASTIGGTDSQYFGPGTRLTVT.

As concerns this clone: A read error may produce the germline difference seen at one junction end. The CDR3 region has the DNA TGTTCCAGCAGTCCAATCTCGACCCGACATTACGTTAGGCAGTACTTC. Protein sequence: CSSSPISTRHYVRQYF. The chain combines TRBV7-9 with TRBJ2-7; no reliable D call. The germline CDR1 and CDR2 sequences are SEHNR and FQNEAQ (reference sequence). The CDR3 sequence is 16 residues long.

CDR3 region: CASSRQLLNYEQYF. The DNA of the CDR3 is TGTGCCAGCAGTAGACAGCTCTTGAACTACGAGCAGTACTTC. The chain combines TRBV2 with TRBJ2-7, with a weak D call TRBD1 (5 bases). Trimming cost V 5 bases and J 3 bases, with 14 bases left between them. There are 14 residues in the CDR3. CDR1 is SNHLY, CDR2 FYNNEI, per germline.

The chain joins TRBV7-3 to TRBJ1-5; TRBD1 might be the D (6 bases). Germline values: CDR1 SGHTA, CDR2 FQGTGA. The ends were cut back, 5 bases at V and 4 bases at J, with 15 bases in the middle. This CDR3 comprises 15 residues. The CDR3 nucleotides are TGTGCCAGCAGCCCCGAGACAGGTACTAATCAGCCCCAGCATTTT. The encoded protein is CASSPETGTNQPQHF.

CDR3 loop: CASSVAGFWTDTQYF. The CDR3 coding sequence is TGTGCCAGCAGCGTAGCAGGGTTTTGGACAGATACGCAGTATTTT. This chain connects TRBV9 to TRBJ2-3; perhaps TRBD1 as D (5 bases). The V end was cut by 0 bases, the J end by 3 bases, with 11 bases between. The germline V gene encodes CDR1 SGDLS and CDR2 YYNGEE. CDR3 length equals 15 residues.

The chain is built from TRBV6-4 and TRBJ2-3; D perhaps matches TRBD2 (6 bases). The CDR3 loop spans 15 amino acids. Germline assignment: CDR1 MRHNA and CDR2 SNTAGT. V was cut by 4 bases and J by 1 base, with 12 bases left in between. DNA for the CDR3: TGTGCCAGCAGTGCCTTTAGCGGCGGCACAGATACGCAGTATTTT. It encodes CASSAFSGGTDTQYF.